This TCR beta chain was retrieved from a study of CD8 T cells in ankylosing spondylitis (dated by TCRdb to between 2016 and 2019). About the study as a whole: T cell receptor beta repertoires were profiled in healthy donors and ankylosing spondylitis patients so that disease-linked TCR variants could be found. The full study cohort was made up of 25 ankylosing spondylitis patients and 108 healthy donors. Peripheral blood samples were taken, and synovial fluid was additionally collected from ankylosing spondylitis patients.

Taken from cysteine to phenylalanine, the CDR3 has 17 residues. Kept here is only the CDR3 DNA, which spans 51 bases and is read in frame from base 1. V is trimmed back by 3 bases and J by 2 bases, and the junction contains 12 bases that no gene match accounts for. CDR1 and CDR2 were assigned from the germline V gene (reference sequence) as DFQATT and SNEGSKA. As to this clonotype: Its cognate antigen has yet to be identified. No base quality values were provided; no much bigger clone lies one nucleotide off.

Study-wide conclusions, independent of this receptor: The disease-linked clones showed a CD8+ phenotype and occurred at relatively low frequencies in peripheral blood. Some of the motif variants had been reported before in the synovial fluid and blood of reactive arthritis patients, a finding that suggests common disease-initiation mechanisms. Blood from ankylosing spondylitis patients appeared to be characterized by a TCR beta motif composed of about eight highly homologous amino acid variants. According to the report, matched synovial fluid samples from ankylosing spondylitis patients were significantly enriched for the disease-linked clones.

Sequenced using an Illumina HiSeq 2500. Quantitative 5'-RACE with molecular barcodes was the method used to prepare the TCR beta libraries. The authors processed their data as follows. A new computational method, built on a probabilistic model of VDJ rearrangement, was used to identify disease-linked TCR variants. Starting from the raw public reads, TCRdb applied fastp trimming at Q25, assembled clones with MiXCR and retained in-frame beta chains. For every CDR3 protein sequence, its rows merge into one entry that carries the most common genes and DNA. The V and J calls reflect TCRdb's pipeline rather than the authors' work. Present in this sample are fewer than 400,000 distinct CDR3 sequences, more than 20% of which were seen just once. The ten top clones hold about 16% of the sample.

Sequencing was done on a sample of blood, either unsorted or a sorted T cell fraction (not recorded which). Recombination connected TRBV20-1 to TRBJ2-1; 8 of the junction bases match TRBD2. The TCR was taken from a male donor with ankylosing spondylitis. The CDR3: CSARDGTGRGPYNEQFF. The bases are TGCAGTGCTAGGGACGGGACCGGGAGGGGACCCTACAATGAGCAGTTCTTC.